This T cell receptor (beta chain) was observed in a study of CD8 T cells in Susac syndrome. Trimming shortened V by 2 bases and J by 4 bases, and 12 bases separated the two germline ends. CDR1 MNHEY and CDR2 SVGEGT come from the germline V gene. This CDR3 spans 14 amino acids. This clonotype was observed once. From blood CD8+ and CD4+ T cells, TCR beta sequences were generated. Reverse transcription of roughly 0.45 to 1 ug RNA was carried out with random hexamers. Amplification of TCR beta CDR3 by immunoSEQ multiplex PCR spanned 54 Vbeta and 13 Jbeta. TCRdb used MiXCR to reprocess the immunoSEQ multiplex PCR reads, holding one entry per CDR3 protein. This sample has approximately 230,000 distinct CDR3 sequences, with just under 95% found just once.

Sequencing input: CD4+ T cells from PBMCs. The rearrangement links TRBV6-2 or TRBV6-3 to TRBJ2-7; D is unclear. The sequence was collected from a human donor with multiple sclerosis. The DNA of the CDR3 is TGTGCCAGCAGTTACGGGCAGGCGCGATACGAGCAGTACTTC. Its protein product is CASSYGQARYEQYF.